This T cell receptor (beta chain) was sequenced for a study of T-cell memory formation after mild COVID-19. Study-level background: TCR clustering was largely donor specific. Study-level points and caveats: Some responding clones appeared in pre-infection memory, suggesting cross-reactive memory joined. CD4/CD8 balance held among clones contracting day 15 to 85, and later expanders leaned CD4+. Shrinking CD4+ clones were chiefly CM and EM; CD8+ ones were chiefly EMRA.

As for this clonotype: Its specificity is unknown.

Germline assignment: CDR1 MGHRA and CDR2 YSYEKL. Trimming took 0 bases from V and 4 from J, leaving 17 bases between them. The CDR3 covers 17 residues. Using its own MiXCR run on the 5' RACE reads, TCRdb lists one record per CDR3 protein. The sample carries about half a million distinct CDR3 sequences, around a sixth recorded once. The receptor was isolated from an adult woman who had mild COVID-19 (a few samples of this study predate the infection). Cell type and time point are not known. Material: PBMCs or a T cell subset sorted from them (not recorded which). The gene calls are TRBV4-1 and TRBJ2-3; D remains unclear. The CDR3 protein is CASSQDSPYRPPDTQYF. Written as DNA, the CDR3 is TGCGCCAGCAGCCAAGACAGCCCCTACCGCCCCCCAGATACGCAGTATTTT.